What follows describes a single T cell receptor beta chain. This specimen belongs to a study of blood T cell repertoires in COVID-19. J lost 1 base, V lost 0 bases, and 5 bases had no gene match. The V gene's germline CDR1 is SGDLS and CDR2 YYNGEE. CDR3 size: 16 residues. Here immunoSEQ multiplex PCR was the method, and the copy in TCRdb shows in-frame clones only, minus some. The data contain 200,000 to 300,000 clones, over 80% of them seen just once; the ten biggest clones take up more than 5.5%. This rearrangement joins TRBV9 to TRBJ1-2; 8 bases line up with TRBD1. Sequencing used peripheral blood. This clonotype was sampled from a human donor in a cohort sampled during active COVID-19. This CDR3 reads CASSVDSGGFNYGYTF. In nucleotides, the CDR3 is TGTGCCAGCAGCGTAGATTCAGGGGGCTTTAACTATGGCTACACCTTC. Variable domain in full (rest from reference TRBV9 and TRBJ1-2): DSGVTQTPKHLITATGQRVTLRCSPRSGDLSVYWYQQSLDQGLQFLIQYYNGEERAKGNILERFSAQQFPDLHSELNLSSLELGDSALYFCASSVDSGGFNYGYTFGSGTRLTVV.